Shown below are 21 T cell receptor beta chains from a single sample sequenced in a study of T cell repertoires in cytomegalovirus infection. TCRdb re-derived calls from the reads in MiXCR, one entry per CDR3 protein. The profile covers more than 350,000 distinct CDR3 sequences, with roughly 30% appearing a single time and roughly 13% taken by the ten largest. Sequencing input: PBMCs. These TCRs come from a human donor in good health (CMV status not recorded). Some clones in this sample may be carry-over from other donors' samples.

As concerns this clonotype: The conserved closing phenylalanine or tryptophan is absent in this CDR3, likely reflecting a read error. J is TRBJ2-1 and V is TRBV12-3 or TRBV12-4; 9 bases agree with TRBD2. This CDR3 contains 16 residues. The ends lost 7 bases at V and 6 bases at J; junction bases unmatched: 13. The CDR3 loop is CASTWDGRGGLNEQFL. The CDR3 coding sequence is TGTGCCAGCACCTGGGATGGGCGGGGGGGCCTCAATGAGCAGTTCTTA.

J is TRBJ2-1 and V is TRBV19; 10 nucleotides match TRBD2. Per germline, CDR1 LNHDA and CDR2 SQIVND (reference sequence). CDR3 length: 19 residues. The V gene end was trimmed by 3 bases and the J gene end by 0 bases; junction bases not matched to a gene: 11. The CDR3 region is CASSISGGLLIGSYNEQFF. CDR3 coding DNA: TGTGCCAGTAGTATTAGCGGGGGGCTTTTGATTGGCTCCTACAATGAGCAGTTCTTC.

J is TRBJ2-2 and V is TRBV6-6; TRBD2 matches 8 bases. V lost 2 bases and J lost 6; bases outside the gene matches: 2. From germline, CDR1 is MNHNY and CDR2 SVGAGI (reference sequence). CDR3 length: 14 residues. The CDR3 DNA follows: TGTGCCAGCAGTTACGAACTAGCGGCCGGGGAGCTGTTTTTT. Translation gives CASSYELAAGELFF.

DNA for the CDR3: TGCAGTGCTAGAAGCACCTCCGGACAGGGGACTGAAGCTTTCTTT. Its translation is CSARSTSGQGTEAFF. The chain combines TRBV20-1 with TRBJ1-1, with TRBD1 matching 9 bases. Per the germline V gene, CDR1 is DFQATT and CDR2 is SNEGSKA (reference sequence). V shed 2 bases, J shed 5 bases, and the junction held 9 bases outside the gene matches. This CDR3 spans 15 amino acids.

In this sample, this clonotype turned up many times. The V and J genes are TRBV7-2 and TRBJ1-1; unclear D gene. The CDR3 extends over 13 amino acids. Germline CDR1 reads SGHTA; CDR2 reads FQGNSA. V lost 7 bases, J lost 1 base, and 10 bases lay in between. The CDR3 sequence: CASTIARNTEAFF. In DNA, the CDR3 is TGTGCCAGCACCATAGCGAGGAACACTGAAGCTTTCTTT. The variable domain in full, completed from reference TRBV7-2 and TRBJ1-1, reads GAGVSQSPSNKVTEKGKDVELRCDPISGHTALYWYRQSLGQGLEFLIYFQGNSAPDKSGLPSDRFSAERTGGSVSTLTIQRTQQEDSAVYLCASTIARNTEAFFGQGTRLTVV.

The chain couples TRBV10-3 to TRBJ2-7; D could derive from TRBD1 or TRBD2 (5 bases each). Germline V gene sequence: CDR1 ENHRY, CDR2 SYGVKD. V was trimmed by 5 bases and J by 2 bases, leaving 13 bases between them. This CDR3 is built from 14 residues. The CDR3, as DNA: TGTGCCATCAGTTCCGGGACGTCCACCTACGAGCAGTACTTC. Residues: CAISSGTSTYEQYF.

In the case of this clonotype: A much larger clone lies a single base off, so this may be a read error. The chain carries TRBV15 and TRBJ2-7, with 8 bases fitting TRBD1. The CDR3 spans 15 residues. J lost 9 bases, V lost 8 bases, and 18 bases had no gene match. CDR1 and CDR2 (germline): LNHNV, YYDKDF (reference sequence). CDR3 protein: CATSPWQGAGKAQYF. CDR3 sequence (DNA): TGTGCCACCTCCCCCTGGCAGGGGGCGGGTAAGGCGCAGTACTTC.

V usage is TRBV28 and J usage is TRBJ2-2; possible D gene TRBD1, 5 bases. The CDR3 has 15 amino acids. CDR1 and CDR2 (germline): MDHEN, SYDVKM. Trimming took off 4 bases at V and 3 bases at J, with 12 bases between the two ends. This CDR3 reads CASSSLDRDTGELFF. CDR3 nucleotide sequence: TGTGCCAGCAGTTCGTTAGACAGAGACACCGGGGAGCTGTTTTTT.

The J gene is TRBJ2-1, the V gene TRBV24-1; 11 bases agree with TRBD1. Per the germline V gene, CDR1 is KGHDR and CDR2 is SFDVKD. The CDR3 spans 16 residues. V trimming: 1 base; J trimming: 8 bases; junction bases outside the gene matches: 6. CDR3 protein: CATSDLGTGGGYEQFF. The CDR3 coding sequence is TGTGCCACCAGTGATTTAGGGACAGGGGGTGGATATGAGCAGTTCTTC.

This clonotype occurred a few times. This chain connects TRBV27 to TRBJ1-5; 9 positions agree with TRBD1. This CDR3 is built from 15 residues. J gave up 6 bases and V 4 bases, and 7 bases lay outside the gene matches. Germline V gives CDR1 MNHEY, CDR2 SMNVEV (reference sequence). The CDR3 is CASSSSGQGLQPQHF. In DNA, the CDR3 is TGTGCCAGCAGTTCCTCCGGACAGGGGCTTCAGCCCCAGCATTTT.

The chain employs TRBV19 and TRBJ1-5; 10 positions agree with TRBD1. The CDR3 extends over 15 amino acids. The germline CDR1 and CDR2 sequences are LNHDA and SQIVND (reference sequence). The trim removed 3 bases at V and 6 bases at J, leaving 5 bases unmatched. Here the CDR3 reads CASSIGGQGSQPQHF. The CDR3 region has the DNA TGTGCCAGTAGTATCGGGGGACAGGGGAGTCAGCCCCAGCATTTT. Variable domain in full (rest from reference TRBV19 and TRBJ1-5): DGGITQSPKYLFRKEGQNVTLSCEQNLNHDAMYWYRQDPGQGLRLIYYSQIVNDFQKGDIAEGYSVSREKKESFPLTVTSAQKNPTAFYLCASSIGGQGSQPQHFGDGTRLSIL.

The chain employs TRBV9 and TRBJ2-5; tentative D call: TRBD2 (6 bases). The germline gives CDR1 SGDLS, CDR2 YYNGEE. The CDR3 is 15 residues long. V lost 0 bases and J lost 5, with 14 bases in between. CDR3 nucleotide sequence: TGTGCCAGCAGCGTAGGGGACTCTTCAGGCGAGACCCAGTACTTC. It yields the protein CASSVGDSSGETQYF.

This clonotype was seen repeatedly, ten times or more. The V call is TRBV11-2, the J call TRBJ2-7, with D hard to call. In germline, CDR1 is SGHAT, CDR2 FQNNGV. V was cut by 5 bases and J by 0 bases, with 11 bases left in between. There are 14 residues in the CDR3. In DNA form, the CDR3 reads TGTGCCAGCAGCCTAGTGTCGAGCTCCTACGAGCAGTACTTC. Its protein is CASSLVSSSYEQYF. The full variable domain, in which reference TRBV11-2 and TRBJ2-7 provide the parts outside the CDR3, is EAGVAQSPRYKIIEKRQSVAFWCNPISGHATLYWYQQILGQGPKLLIQFQNNGVVDDSQLPKDRFSAERLKGVDSTLKIQPAKLEDSAVYLCASSLVSSSYEQYFGPGTRLTVT.

This sequence joins TRBV6-6 and TRBJ2-1; D not certain. The germline gives CDR1 MNHNY, CDR2 SVGAGI (reference sequence). The CDR3 is 14 amino acids. Trimming shortened V by 10 bases and J by 4 bases, and 17 bases separated the two germline ends. Written as DNA, the CDR3 is TGTGCCACAGGTGGGCCGGTCACTTACAATGAGCAGTTCTTC. It is translated as CATGGPVTYNEQFF.

The CDR3 DNA reads as TGTGCCAGCAGCCTTGGGACAGGGGATTCCCCTAACTATGGCTACACCTTC. The encoded protein is CASSLGTGDSPNYGYTF. The V and J genes are TRBV7-9 and TRBJ1-2, with TRBD1 matching over 10 bases. V shed 5 bases and J 0 bases; nucleotides not matched to a gene: 9. The CDR3 covers 17 residues. Germline assignment: CDR1 SEHNR and CDR2 FQNEAQ (reference sequence).

The sample holds a few counts of this clonotype. V gene TRBV7-4 combines with J gene TRBJ1-2; D is possibly TRBD1 (6 bases). The CDR3 sequence is 13 residues long. Germline V CDR1 and CDR2: SGHVT, SQSDAQ. Trimming removed 4 bases from V and 6 bases from J, with 12 bases in between. CDR3 bases: TGTGCCAGCAGCTCCCAGGGGACGGATGGCTACACCTTC. Its protein is CASSSQGTDGYTF. The full variable domain, its missing parts supplied by reference TRBV7-4 and TRBJ1-2, is GAGVSQSPRYKVAKRGRDVALRCDSISGHVTLYWYRQTLGQGSEVLTYSQSDAQRDKSGRPSGRFSAERPERSVSTLKIQRTEQGDSAVYLCASSSQGTDGYTFGSGTRLTVV.

This chain uses TRBV6-1 with TRBJ2-1; D not resolved. CDR3 length: 10 residues. Germline V gene data show CDR1 as MNHNS and CDR2 as SASEGT. Trimming stripped 4 bases from V and 9 bases from J, with 4 bases between. CDR3 coding DNA: TGTGCCAGCAGTGTGATTGAGCAGTTCTTC. The encoded protein is CASSVIEQFF.

The table lists this clonotype with a few counts. The chain combines TRBV28 with TRBJ2-7; 9 positions match TRBD1. V lost 7 bases and J lost 4; bases outside the gene matches: 11. This CDR3 has 15 residues. In germline, CDR1 is MDHEN, CDR2 SYDVKM. CDR3 amino acids: CASITSGTGKYEQYF. The CDR3 DNA sequence: TGTGCCAGCATCACCTCCGGGACAGGGAAATACGAGCAGTACTTC. The full variable domain, its missing parts supplied by reference TRBV28 and TRBJ2-7, is DVKVTQSSRYLVKRTGEKVFLECVQDMDHENMFWYRQDPGLGLRLIYFSYDVKMKEKGDIPEGYSVSREKKERFSLILESASTNQTSMYLCASITSGTGKYEQYFGPGTRLTVT.

The gene calls are TRBV5-6 and TRBJ2-1, with 9 positions matching TRBD1. This CDR3 region has 15 residues. Germline V CDR1 and CDR2: SGHDT, YYEEEE. The V segment lost 2 bases and the J segment 6 bases; nucleotides outside the gene matches: 6. For the CDR3, the DNA is TGTGCCAGCAGCTTTGGACAGGGGATTGGCAATGAGCAGTTCTTC. Translated, it gives CASSFGQGIGNEQFF.

V usage is TRBV6-5 and J usage is TRBJ2-1, with 10 bases lining up with TRBD2. The length of the CDR3 is 16 residues. With V trimmed by 2 bases and J by 5 bases, 6 bases remained unmatched. The germline V gene encodes CDR1 MNHEY and CDR2 SVGAGI. Here the CDR3 DNA reads TGTGCCAGCAGTTACGGGTCACTAGCGGGGAACAATGAGCAGTTCTTC. Translation gives CASSYGSLAGNNEQFF.

J is TRBJ1-2 and V is TRBV5-5; D is uncertain. This CDR3 is built from 14 residues. The ends were cut back, 4 bases at V and 0 bases at J, with 10 bases in the middle. The germline V gene has CDR1 SGHKS and CDR2 YYEKEE (reference sequence). CDR3 protein: CASSPDVTNYGYTF. CDR3 DNA: TGTGCCAGCAGCCCGGACGTGACTAACTATGGCTACACCTTC.